The 4 T cell receptor beta chains in this list originate from one sample, sequenced in a study of shared clonotypes between healthy human individuals. The repertoire was sequenced with immunoSEQ multiplex PCR; TCRdb's copy has only in-frame clones and lacks some. The table has some 2,500,000 clones, under 95% seen once. Sequencing was carried out using naive CD4+ T cells from PBMCs. Subset defined: CD45RA+ positively selected. These receptors originate from a man aged 18 to 30 in good health. Some clones in this sample may be carry-over from other donors' samples.

This clone was seen just once. The CDR3 coding sequence is TGTGCCAGCAGCTTACGGGCGTTGGACAGCTATAACTATGGCTACACCTTC. It specifies CASSLRALDSYNYGYTF. The V and J genes are TRBV7-2 and TRBJ1-2, with a possible D match to TRBD1 (6 bases). V lost 2 bases and J lost 1, with 17 bases in between. The germline V gene has CDR1 SGHTA and CDR2 FQGNSA. This CDR3 region has 17 residues.

The CDR3 protein is CSVEGRGQNYGYTF. Written as DNA, the CDR3 is TGCAGCGTTGAAGGAAGGGGACAGAACTATGGCTACACCTTC. The chain joins TRBV29-1 to TRBJ1-2, with TRBD1 matching 7 bases. V dropped 1 base and J dropped 2; count of bases not matched to a gene: 4. The CDR3 loop spans 14 amino acids. Germline V CDR1 and CDR2: SQVTM, ANQGSEA.

The gene calls are TRBV1 and TRBJ2-5; TRBD2, the table's D call, lacks a check against the DNA. TRBV1 constitutes a pseudogene. CDR3 length: 16 amino acids. The CDR3 bases are TGCACCAGCAGCCAAGTGAGAGGCCCCATGCAAGAGACCCAGTACTTC. Translating gives CTSSQVRGPMQETQYF.

The chain couples TRBV5-1 to TRBJ2-5; a possible D gene is TRBD2 (6 bases). V lost 1 base and J lost 2, with 9 bases in between. The CDR3 length is 14 residues. Germline CDR1 is SGHRS and CDR2 is YFSETQ. CDR3 DNA sequence: TGCGCCAGCAGCTTGATGGGGGGACAAGAGACCCAGTACTTC. The encoded protein is CASSLMGGQETQYF. Filled out from reference TRBV5-1 and TRBJ2-5, the complete variable domain reads KAGVTQTPRYLIKTRGQQVTLSCSPISGHRSVSWYQQTPGQGLQFLFEYFSETQRNKGNFPGRFSGRQFSNSRSEMNVSTLELGDSALYLCASSLMGGQETQYFGPGTRLLVL.